The clone carrying this T cell receptor beta chain was counted only a few times. Antigen unknown. The data are from a study of cytomegalovirus exposure and HLA in healthy donors. Study at large: The platform used for the roughly 110 validation repertoires matched that of the approximately 640 first-cohort repertoires, a later analysis reported.

Assay: immunoSEQ multiplex PCR; the TCRdb copy retains only in-frame clones and omits some. This sample yields 350,000 or so clones, of which 86% are seen a single time; around 0.84% belongs to the top ten. This CDR3 region has 12 residues. V lost 8 bases and J lost 5; bases outside the gene matches: 3. Germline lookup yields CDR1 SGHTA and CDR2 FQGNSA. Study outcomes and limitations: There were around 160 TCR beta chains listed as cytomegalovirus-associated.

The sequenced sample was PBMCs. The chain couples TRBV7-2 to TRBJ1-2, with 9 bases lining up with TRBD1. The clonotype comes from a young woman in good health and CMV-seronegative. DNA for the CDR3: TGTGCCAGCCCCGACAGGGGGTATGGCTACACCTTC. It specifies CASPDRGYGYTF.